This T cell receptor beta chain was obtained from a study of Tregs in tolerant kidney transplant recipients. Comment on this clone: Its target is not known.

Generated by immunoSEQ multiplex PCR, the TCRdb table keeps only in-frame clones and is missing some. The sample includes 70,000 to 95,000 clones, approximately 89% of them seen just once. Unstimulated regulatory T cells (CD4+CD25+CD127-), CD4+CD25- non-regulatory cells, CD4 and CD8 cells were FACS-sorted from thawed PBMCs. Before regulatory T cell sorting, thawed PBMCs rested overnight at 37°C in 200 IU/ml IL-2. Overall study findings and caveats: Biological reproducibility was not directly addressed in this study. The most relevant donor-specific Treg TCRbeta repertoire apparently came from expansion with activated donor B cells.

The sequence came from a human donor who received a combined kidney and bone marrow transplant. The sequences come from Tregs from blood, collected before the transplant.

The CDR3 is CASSSGTNNEQFF. CDR3 bases: TGTGCCAGCAGCTCAGGGACCAACAATGAGCAGTTCTTC. This sequence joins TRBV7-2 and TRBJ2-1, with D possibly being TRBD1 or TRBD2 (5 bases each). CDR3 length equals 13 residues. The V and J ends lost 4 bases and 5 bases respectively, with 9 bases between them. The V gene's germline CDR1 is SGHTA and CDR2 FQGNSA.